The next 4 T cell receptor beta chains were all read from a single sample in a study of Ad26.COV2.S vaccination and SARS-CoV-2 variants. Libraries were prepared by immunoSEQ multiplex PCR; TCRdb keeps only in-frame clonotypes and omits some of them. The data show 300,000 to 400,000 clones, approximately 84% seen once. The treatment is: some 20 received Ad26.COV2.S at low or high dose, single or two shots; five or six received placebo; per-sample allocation not given. On day 63 after the first injection, vaccine and placebo recipients gave samples. Here the sequenced sample was peripheral blood, taken in a trial of Ad26.COV2.S vaccine versus placebo. All receptors come from a person aged 18-65 years who received the Ad26.COV2.S COVID-19 vaccine or a placebo.

This chain links TRBV29-1 with TRBJ2-3; TRBD1 aligns across 8 bases. This CDR3 has 13 amino acids. V dropped 2 bases and J dropped 7; count of bases not matched to a gene: 5. Germline assignment: CDR1 SQVTM and CDR2 ANQGSEA. The CDR3 spells CSVEQGAGNTQYF. The DNA for the CDR3 is TGCAGCGTTGAACAGGGGGCTGGTAATACGCAGTATTTT.

This clone was counted once. The V call is TRBV6-2 or TRBV6-3, the J call TRBJ2-3, with D uncertain. This CDR3 has 11 residues. V lost 4 bases to trimming and J lost 7 bases, with 6 bases between them. From germline, CDR1 is MNHEY and CDR2 SVGEGT. The CDR3 DNA follows: TGTGCCAGCAGTTCAGTCAATACGCAGTATTTT. This codes for CASSSVNTQYF.

This chain joins TRBV5-6 and TRBJ2-1, with a tentative D call TRBD1 (6 bases). Between the trimmed V and J ends, which lost 2 bases and 3 bases, there was a span of 15 bases. The CDR3 totals 16 residues. The germline V gene encodes CDR1 SGHDT and CDR2 YYEEEE. CDR3 DNA: TGTGCCAGCAGCTTTCGGCACAGGGTCGACTACAATGAGCAGTTCTTC. As protein: CASSFRHRVDYNEQFF.

Turning to this clone: This specimen includes other DNA sequences encoding the same CDR3. The chain couples TRBV5-1 to TRBJ2-7, with TRBD1 identical over 7 bases. Germline values: CDR1 SGHRS, CDR2 YFSETQ. There are 14 residues in the CDR3. The V gene end was trimmed by 2 bases and the J gene end by 2 bases; junction bases not matched to a gene: 4. The DNA for the CDR3 is TGCGCCAGCAGCTTAGGGGGCCTCACCTACGAGCAGTACTTC. Its protein is CASSLGGLTYEQYF.